This is a list of T cell receptor beta chains from one sample in a study of radiation and T cells in renal cell carcinoma. Repertoires were generated with immunoSEQ multiplex PCR, while TCRdb's copy carries only in-frame clones and drops some. This repertoire shows approximately 150,000 clones, around 90% found once; its top ten account for approximately 4%. This sample comprised blood, obtained from a patient whose treatment included radiotherapy and nephrectomy. These receptors all stem from a woman between 70 and 85 years old with renal cell carcinoma. The CDR3 runs from the conserved cysteine through the conserved F or W. Each record gives: clone size, J gene, CDR3 length, V gene, D gene, CDR3 DNA, CDR3 protein. D genes are given only for firm matches. Size tells how often a clone was seen (once, few, many) or the class of an expanded clone, and some rows leave it out.

. | TRBJ1-2 | 14 | TRBV7-9 | . | TGTGCCAGCAGCTTAGGGTCCTCTAACTATGGCTACACCTTC | CASSLGSSNYGYTF
once | TRBJ1-3 | 17 | TRBV4-3 | . | TGCGCCAGCAGCCAAGAGGTGGGCACGCTCTCTGGAAACACCATATATTTT | CASSQEVGTLSGNTIYF
. | TRBJ2-1 | 15 | TRBV6-5 | TRBD1 | TGTGCCAGCACGCGGTGGGGACAGACCTACAATGAGCAGTTCTTC | CASTRWGQTYNEQFF
. | TRBJ1-2 | 15 | TRBV9 | . | TGTGCCAGCAGCGTAGACAGCGTGCTCACTTATGGCTACACCTTC | CASSVDSVLTYGYTF
. | TRBJ2-2 | 14 | TRBV25-1 | . | TGTGCCAGCAGTTTTGGACTGAACACCGGGGAGCTGTTTTTT | CASSFGLNTGELFF
. | TRBJ2-7 | 17 | TRBV28 | TRBD2 | TGTGCCAGCAGTTTTCCCCTCCGGCTAGCGGGGGGGAGCGAGCAGTACTTC | CASSFPLRLAGGSEQYF
once | TRBJ1-5 | 13 | TRBV29-1 | . | TGCAGCGTTGCCGGGGGTTCGGGTCAGCCCCAGCATTTT | CSVAGGSGQPQHF
. | TRBJ2-3 | 11 | TRBV5-1 | . | TGCGCCAGCAGCAACACAGATACGCAGTATTTT | CASSNTDTQYF
. | TRBJ1-4 | 12 | TRBV10-3 | . | TGTGCCATCAGTCCCGACAGAGAAAAACTGTTTTTT | CAISPDREKLFF
. | TRBJ1-1 | 14 | TRBV4-1 | TRBD1 | TGCGCCAGCAGCCAACCGGACAGGGGGGCTGAAGCTTTCTTT | CASSQPDRGAEAFF
. | TRBJ2-2 | 13 | TRBV7-2 | . | TGTGCCAGCAGCCCCCAGAACACCGGGGAGCTGTTTTTT | CASSPQNTGELFF
. | TRBJ2-7 | 14 | TRBV5-4 | . | TGTGCCAGCAGCTTAGGAGGACTACGCTACGAGCAGTACTTC | CASSLGGLRYEQYF
. | TRBJ1-1 | 17 | TRBV5-8 | . | TGTGCCAGCAGCCGGCGGGCGGTAGGGGACATGAACACTGAAGCTTTCTTT | CASSRRAVGDMNTEAFF
. | TRBJ1-3 | 11 | TRBV19 | . | TGTGCCAGTAGTAGAAGGAACACCATATATTTT | CASSRRNTIYF
. | TRBJ2-7 | 13 | TRBV19 | . | TGTGCCAGTAGTATGCTGGGGGGAGACGAGCAGTACTTC | CASSMLGGDEQYF
. | TRBJ1-1 | 11 | TRBV7-2 | . | TGTGCCAGCAGCAGGAACACTGAAGCTTTCTTT | CASSRNTEAFF
. | TRBJ1-3 | 16 | TRBV19 | TRBD1 | TGTGCCAGTAGTCACGACAGGGGCTCATCTGGAAACACCATATATTTT | CASSHDRGSSGNTIYF